Listed here is a single T cell receptor (beta chain). This sample is drawn from a study of CD8+ T cells in alopecia areata. Study-level background: Oral tofacitinib, 5 to 10 mg twice daily, was given in an open-label trial.

The V end was cut by 5 bases, the J end by 5 bases, with 10 bases between. Germline values: CDR1 MGHRA, CDR2 YSYEKL. The CDR3 spans 13 residues. RNA extraction was followed by reverse transcription into cDNA, which acted as the sequencing template. Clones were read by immunoSEQ multiplex PCR, and TCRdb kept only the in-frame ones, dropping some. Among approximately 61,000 clones listed, roughly 96% were seen once. This specimen was CD8+ T cells sorted from blood, taken at week 0. V and J are TRBV4-1 and TRBJ1-5; D unclear. This TCR was recovered from a human donor with alopecia areata. The CDR3 here is CASSEQWDQPQHF. The CDR3, as DNA: TGCGCCAGCAGCGAACAGTGGGATCAGCCCCAGCATTTT.